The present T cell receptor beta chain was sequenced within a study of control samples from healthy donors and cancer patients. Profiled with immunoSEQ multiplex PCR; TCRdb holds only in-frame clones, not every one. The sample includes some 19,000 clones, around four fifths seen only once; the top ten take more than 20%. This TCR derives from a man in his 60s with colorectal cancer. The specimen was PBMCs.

CDR3 DNA: TGCAGCGTTGAGCGTCTAGGGCAGGAGACCCAGTACTTC. Its protein is CSVERLGQETQYF. The chain has TRBV29-1 and TRBJ2-5; no clear D gene. Between the trimmed V and J ends, which lost 3 bases and 5 bases, there was a span of 13 bases. This CDR3 has 13 residues. CDR1 and CDR2 from the germline V gene are SQVTM and ANQGSEA.